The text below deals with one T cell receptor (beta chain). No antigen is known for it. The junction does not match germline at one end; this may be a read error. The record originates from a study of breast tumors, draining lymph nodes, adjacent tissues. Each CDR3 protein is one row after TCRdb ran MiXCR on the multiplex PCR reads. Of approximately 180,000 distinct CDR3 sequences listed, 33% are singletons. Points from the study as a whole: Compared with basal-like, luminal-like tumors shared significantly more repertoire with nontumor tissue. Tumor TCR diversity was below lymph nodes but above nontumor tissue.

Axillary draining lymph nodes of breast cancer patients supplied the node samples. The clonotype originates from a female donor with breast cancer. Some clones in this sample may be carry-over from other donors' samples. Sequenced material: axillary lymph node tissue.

The CDR3 region has the DNA TGTGGCAGCACCTCCACAGTAGCCAAAAACATTCAGTACTTC. As protein: CGSTSTVAKNIQYF. The V gene is TRBV12-3 or TRBV12-4, the J gene TRBJ2-4; the D is unclear. The CDR3 extends over 14 amino acids.